This T cell receptor (beta chain) was captured in a study of early T cells in non-severe SARS-CoV-2 infection. Whole-study findings and limits: Clonotype matching in VDJdb favored anti-spike CD8 responses and did not capture private and CD4 specificities.

Unique molecular identifiers (one per individual cDNA molecule) were attached. A single record per CDR3 protein comes from TCRdb applying MiXCR to the 5' RACE reads. The data contain 85,000 to 100,000 distinct CDR3 sequences, around 10% of them singletons. This CDR3 region has 16 residues. Trimming took 0 bases from V and 6 from J; bases not matched to a gene: 9. Germline V gene sequence: CDR1 MGHRA, CDR2 YSYEKL. In its sample, this clonotype was seen many times. The antigen is not known. Source: whole blood, taken at baseline. The sequence came from an adult who was a healthcare worker with PCR-confirmed SARS-CoV-2 infection or an uninfected control (not recorded which). The gene calls are TRBV4-1 and TRBJ2-3; 7 bases align to TRBD1. CDR3 residues: CASSQDFDRAMDTQYF. The CDR3 region has the DNA TGCGCCAGCAGCCAAGATTTTGACAGGGCCATGGATACGCAGTATTTT.